The entry below describes one T cell receptor (beta chain). These data are taken from a study of cytomegalovirus exposure and HLA in healthy donors. This PCR relied on a set of 60 Vbeta primers and 13 Jbeta primers. The data were produced by immunoSEQ multiplex PCR, yet TCRdb's version contains in-frame clones alone and is incomplete. Of roughly 150,000 clones in the sample, over 75% are singletons; the top ten hold around 2.6%. V lost 2 bases to trimming and J lost 6 bases; unmatched junction nucleotides: 13. CDR3 length: 16 residues. Germline values: CDR1 SEHNR, CDR2 FQNEAQ (reference sequence). The sequencing sample was made of PBMCs. The receptor's source is a male donor in good health and CMV-seronegative. The gene calls are TRBV7-9 and TRBJ2-7; 7 nucleotides line up with TRBD1. CDR3 bases: TGTGCCAGCAGCTTAAGGACAGGAGCCGAAGGTGGCGAGCAGTACTTC. It yields the protein CASSLRTGAEGGEQYF.